These 19 T cell receptor beta chains share one sample of origin, sequenced in a study of beta chain features in type 1 diabetes. Of the isolated RNA, all was reverse transcribed, and so the sequenced material was expressed TCRB transcripts. Produced via immunoSEQ multiplex PCR; TCRdb's table is partial and in-frame only. The sample has about 240,000 clones, 25% to 35% seen once. Sample: central memory CD4+ T cells from blood. The origin of the receptors is a young man in good health.

This clone came up once. The gene calls are TRBV5-1 and TRBJ1-5, with unresolved D. V was pared by 5 bases and J by 0 bases, with 6 bases between. Germline-derived CDR1 and CDR2 are SGHRS and YFSETQ. This CDR3 contains 13 residues. In nucleotides, the CDR3 is TGCGCCAGCAGGGAGACTAGCAATCAGCCCCAGCATTTT. This translates into CASRETSNQPQHF.

The gene calls are TRBV7-7 and TRBJ2-3; D may be TRBD2 (5 bases). The germline V gene encodes CDR1 SSHAT and CDR2 FNYEAQ (reference sequence). Trimming removed 1 base at V and 1 base at J, with 15 bases between. CDR3 size: 17 residues. This CDR3 is CASSLEGPDWRTDTQYF. Here the CDR3 DNA reads TGTGCCAGCAGCTTAGAAGGTCCGGACTGGCGCACAGATACGCAGTATTTT.

This chain uses TRBV30 with TRBJ2-3, with unresolved D. From germline, CDR1 is GTSNPN and CDR2 SVGIG (reference sequence). The CDR3 runs to 12 residues. V was trimmed by 5 bases and J by 6 bases, leaving 12 bases between them. In DNA form, the CDR3 reads TGTGCCTGGGATGGTAGAAGTGATACGCAGTATTTT. This codes for CAWDGRSDTQYF.

This chain connects TRBV7-2 to TRBJ1-1, with D possibly matching TRBD1 (6 bases). The CDR3 consists of 18 residues. V was shortened by 1 base and J by 1 base, with 19 bases between the two germline ends. Germline-derived CDR1 and CDR2 are SGHTA and FQGNSA. CDR3 sequence reads: CASSLGLRGTGTNTEAFF. The CDR3 DNA reads TGTGCCAGCAGCTTAGGTCTTAGGGGGACCGGGACGAACACTGAAGCTTTCTTT.

The chain carries TRBV9 and TRBJ2-7; 7 bases line up with TRBD2. The CDR3 runs to 13 residues. Germline V gene sequence: CDR1 SGDLS, CDR2 YYNGEE. Trimming took 3 bases from V and 6 from J; bases not matched to a gene: 6. CDR3 coding DNA: TGTGCCAGCAGCGGCCGGGGGGTGGCCGAGCAGTACTTC. Its translation: CASSGRGVAEQYF.

As concerns this clone: At one of its ends the junction is not consistent with the germline gene, which may arise from a read error. Additional DNA sequences in this sample encode the identical CDR3. The chain uses TRBV29-1 and TRBJ2-1; the match to TRBD1 covers 8 bases. From germline, CDR1 is SQVTM and CDR2 ANQGSEA. CDR3 length: 13 residues. The CDR3 protein is CSVLTGEVDEQFF. CDR3 DNA sequence: TGCAGCGTCCTGACAGGGGAGGTTGATGAGCAATTCTTC.

This clone was picked up one time. The V and J genes are TRBV2 and TRBJ2-5, with a weak D call TRBD1 (6 bases). Trimming shortened V by 7 bases and J by 5 bases, and 17 bases separated the two germline ends. This CDR3 region has 14 residues. CDR1 is SNHLY and CDR2 is FYNNEI in the germline V gene. The CDR3 DNA sequence: TGTGCCAGCACGAGGGGGTGGGTTGAGGAGACCCAGTACTTC. Protein sequence: CASTRGWVEETQYF. Together with reference TRBV2 and TRBJ2-5, the CDR3 gives the full variable domain: EPEVTQTPSHQVTQMGQEVILRCVPISNHLYFYWYRQILGQKVEFLVSFYNNEISEKSEIFDDQFSVERPDGSNFTLKIRSTKLEDSAMYFCASTRGWVEETQYFGPGTRLLVL.

This clone was recorded a few times. This rearrangement joins TRBV29-1 to TRBJ2-2; 7 positions agree with TRBD1. The CDR3 length is 13 residues. From germline, CDR1 is SQVTM and CDR2 ANQGSEA. The ends lost 6 bases at V and 5 bases at J; junction bases unmatched: 6. CDR3 coding DNA: TGCAGCGTCGACAGGGCTAGGACCGGGGAGCTGTTTTTT. Residues: CSVDRARTGELFF.

The chain uses TRBV2 and TRBJ2-5, with 9 bases aligning to TRBD2. This CDR3 region has 15 residues. The germline gives CDR1 SNHLY, CDR2 FYNNEI. The V segment lost 6 bases and the J segment 4 bases; nucleotides outside the gene matches: 9. The CDR3 loop reads CASSFSGGPGETQYF. Written as DNA, the CDR3 is TGTGCCAGCAGCTTTAGCGGGGGTCCAGGAGAGACCCAGTACTTC.

The chain links TRBV19 to TRBJ2-3; TRBD1 matches at 10 bases. In germline, CDR1 is LNHDA, CDR2 SQIVND (reference sequence). This CDR3 contains 16 residues. The V segment lost 4 bases and the J segment 4 bases; nucleotides outside the gene matches: 8. CDR3 sequence reads: CASSTSTGGSADTQYF. In DNA, the CDR3 is TGTGCCAGTAGTACTTCGACAGGGGGCTCGGCAGATACGCAGTATTTT.

Note on this clone: A far larger clone differs by one base, so this is likely a read error. The sample contains more than one DNA sequence encoding this CDR3. The chain uses TRBV14 and TRBJ2-7, with TRBD1 identical over 10 bases. Trimming took 4 bases from V and 3 from J; bases not matched to a gene: 0. The germline gives CDR1 SGHDN, CDR2 FVKESK. This CDR3 is 13 amino acids long. CDR3 sequence reads: CASSRDRGYEQYF. The DNA for the CDR3 is TGTGCCAGCAGCCGGGACAGGGGCTACGAGCAGTACTTC.

This rearrangement joins TRBV29-1 to TRBJ2-1, with D unclear. Germline V CDR1 and CDR2: SQVTM, ANQGSEA. This CDR3 comprises 13 residues. The V end lost 0 bases, the J end lost 3 bases, and 6 bases lay between the germline ends. The CDR3 protein is CSVEEHGYNEQFF. The CDR3 nucleotides read TGCAGCGTTGAAGAGCATGGCTACAATGAGCAGTTCTTC.

The table lists this clone with a few counts. V is TRBV23-1 and J is TRBJ2-1; 7 nucleotides match TRBD2. TRBV23-1 is an open reading frame, and its role is uncertain. With 10 bases clipped from V and 0 bases from J, the junction kept 12 bases outside the gene matches. This CDR3 is 16 amino acids long. CDR3 protein: CATFPAQRGSYNEQFF. The CDR3 DNA follows: TGCGCCACCTTCCCAGCCCAGCGGGGCTCCTACAATGAGCAGTTCTTC.

V gene TRBV10-2 combines with J gene TRBJ2-1; 13 nucleotides match TRBD2. There are 16 residues in the CDR3. V was pared by 6 bases and J by 2 bases, with 4 bases of the junction left unmatched. Germline CDR1 WSHSY, CDR2 SAAADI. CDR3 nucleotides: TGCGCCAGCAGAGTGGGACTAGCGGGACCCTACAATGAGCAGTTCTTC. Translation: CASRVGLAGPYNEQFF.

This clone was detected a few times. The chain couples TRBV28 to TRBJ1-1; D not certain. Germline V gives CDR1 MDHEN, CDR2 SYDVKM. Between the trimmed V and J ends, which lost 5 bases and 5 bases, there was a span of 12 bases. The CDR3 contains 13 residues. CDR3 sequence reads: CASSPEVGTEAFF. CDR3 nucleotide sequence: TGTGCCAGCAGTCCGGAGGTTGGAACTGAAGCTTTCTTT.

The chain carries TRBV5-4 and TRBJ2-3; a weak D match, TRBD1 (5 bases). CDR1 and CDR2 from the germline V gene are SGHNT and YYREEE (reference sequence). The CDR3 runs to 14 residues. The V end was cut by 2 bases, the J end by 2 bases, with 9 bases between. This CDR3 is CASSLRQTTDTQYF. CDR3 DNA: TGTGCCAGCAGCTTAAGACAGACCACAGATACGCAGTATTTT.

This chain joins TRBV15 and TRBJ1-2, with 7 bases lining up with TRBD1. J was trimmed by 6 bases and V by 1 base; bases with no gene match: 11. The V gene's germline CDR1 is LNHNV and CDR2 YYDKDF (reference sequence). CDR3 size: 16 residues. This chain's CDR3 is CATSRGGQEGYNGYTF. In nucleotides, the CDR3 is TGTGCCACCAGCAGAGGAGGACAGGAGGGGTACAATGGCTACACCTTC.

This clone was seen a few times. This chain links TRBV7-8 with TRBJ1-1, with D tentatively TRBD1 (6 bases). The ends were cut back, 1 base at V and 3 bases at J, with 21 bases in the middle. The CDR3 contains 18 residues. Per the germline V gene, CDR1 is SGHVS and CDR2 is FQNEAQ. The CDR3 spells CASSLVLAGLTGYTEAFF. CDR3 DNA: TGTGCCAGCAGCTTAGTCCTGGCAGGGCTAACAGGGTACACTGAAGCTTTCTTT.

In its sample, this clone was seen a few times. This could be a read error, since a much larger clone is one nucleotide away. The chain uses TRBV30 and TRBJ1-5; a weak D match, TRBD1 (5 bases). The CDR3 is 16 amino acids. The V gene lost 3 bases and the J gene lost 7 bases, with 22 bases spanning the gap. Germline CDR1 GTSNPN, CDR2 SVGIG (reference sequence). The CDR3 nucleotides are TGTGCCTGGAGCAAATTGGCAGGGATGAGAGAGCAGCCCCAGCATTTT. Translating it yields CAWSKLAGMREQPQHF.